The 13 T cell receptor beta chains in this list originate from one sample, sequenced in a study of blood T cell repertoires in COVID-19. Sequencing used immunoSEQ multiplex PCR; TCRdb keeps in-frame clones, though not all of them. This table holds around 160,000 clones, about 86% found once. The source material was peripheral blood. The receptors were gathered from a man aged 55 to 70 with acute or convalescent COVID-19.

The gene calls are TRBV27 and TRBJ2-7, with D tentatively TRBD1 (6 bases). The germline CDR1 and CDR2 sequences are MNHEY and SMNVEV (reference sequence). CDR3 length equals 14 residues. V was pared by 6 bases and J by 3 bases, with 15 bases between. The chain's CDR3 is CASRRDRIVYEQYF. The DNA of the CDR3 is TGTGCCAGCAGGCGAGACAGGATCGTCTACGAGCAGTACTTC.

This chain joins TRBV5-1 and TRBJ2-2, with D maybe TRBD1 (5 bases). Trimming stripped 4 bases from V and 0 bases from J, with 10 bases between. The length of the CDR3 is 15 residues. Germline CDR1 SGHRS, CDR2 YFSETQ. The CDR3 protein is CASSTGQSNTGELFF. In nucleotides, the CDR3 is TGCGCCAGCAGCACAGGACAATCGAACACCGGGGAGCTGTTTTTT.

The chain's CDR3 is CASSEPGTGANVLTF. The CDR3 bases are TGTGCCAGCAGTGAGCCGGGAACTGGGGCCAACGTCCTGACTTTC. The rearrangement joins TRBV25-1 to TRBJ2-6; a weak D match, TRBD2 (5 bases). The ends were cut back, 3 bases at V and 2 bases at J, with 8 bases in the middle. The CDR3 consists of 15 residues. The germline CDR1 and CDR2 sequences are MGHDK and SYGVNS.

V gene TRBV3-1 (or the pseudogene TRBV3-2) combines with J gene TRBJ2-5; no definite D call. Germline values: CDR1 LGHDT, CDR2 YNNKEL (reference sequence). CDR3 length: 12 residues. Between the trimmed V and J ends, which lost 4 bases and 13 bases, there was a span of 16 bases. The CDR3 region is CASSLGLGSGYF. In DNA, the CDR3 is TGTGCCAGCAGCCTGGGCCTTGGATCCGGGTACTTC.

The V gene is TRBV27, the J gene TRBJ2-7, with unresolved D. This CDR3 contains 13 residues. CDR1 MNHEY and CDR2 SMNVEV come from the germline V gene (reference sequence). V lost 3 bases and J 0 bases, leaving 6 bases between the germline ends. CDR3 DNA sequence: TGTGCCAGCAGTTTGGGCCTCTCCTACGAGCAGTACTTC. This encodes CASSLGLSYEQYF.

The chain couples TRBV18 to TRBJ1-2; D not certain. V was cut by 5 bases and J by 2 bases, with 6 bases left in between. CDR1 and CDR2 (germline): KGHSH, LQKENI. The CDR3 spans 12 residues. CDR3 region: CASSRENYGYTF. CDR3 nucleotide sequence: TGTGCCAGCTCAAGGGAGAACTATGGCTACACCTTC.

The chain has TRBV28 and TRBJ2-6, with D tentatively TRBD2 (6 bases). V lost 7 bases to trimming and J lost 1 base, with 14 bases between them. CDR3 size: 16 residues. CDR1 and CDR2 (germline): MDHEN, SYDVKM. The CDR3 loop is CASIDGGTSGANVLTF. CDR3 nucleotides: TGTGCCAGCATCGACGGGGGAACATCTGGGGCCAACGTCCTGACTTTC.

This sequence joins TRBV2 and TRBJ1-2, with a possible D match to TRBD1 (6 bases). Germline values: CDR1 SNHLY, CDR2 FYNNEI. CDR3 length equals 13 residues. The V and J ends lost 4 bases and 2 bases respectively, with 8 bases between them. CDR3 residues: CASSGQANYGYTF. CDR3 nucleotide sequence: TGTGCCAGCAGTGGACAGGCCAACTATGGCTACACCTTC.

The chain is built from TRBV6-5 and TRBJ2-7; 10 nucleotides agree with TRBD2. The CDR3 extends over 14 amino acids. Trimming removed 5 bases from V and 3 bases from J; junction bases left unmatched: 4. The germline gives CDR1 MNHEY, CDR2 SVGAGI. CDR3 DNA: TGTGCCAGCAGTCCTACTAGCGGGAACTACGAGCAGTACTTC. It translates to CASSPTSGNYEQYF.

This rearrangement joins TRBV21-1 to TRBJ1-1; the D call in the table, TRBD1, was not verified against the DNA. TRBV21-1 is deemed a pseudogene. This CDR3 contains 13 residues. CDR3 residues: CATAKQGPTEAFF. Written as DNA, the CDR3 is TGTGCCACCGCGAAACAGGGACCCACTGAAGCTTTCTTT.

This clone was seen a few times. This chain connects TRBV11-2 to TRBJ1-1; D is perhaps TRBD1 (6 bases). This CDR3 is 14 amino acids long. The ends were cut back, 1 base at V and 4 bases at J, with 10 bases in the middle. Per germline, CDR1 SGHAT and CDR2 FQNNGV. CDR3 sequence reads: CASSLAGGATEAFF. CDR3 bases: TGTGCCAGCAGCTTAGCGGGGGGGGCCACTGAAGCTTTCTTT.

The chain employs TRBV2 and TRBJ2-7; 8 positions match TRBD1. Germline trimming cut 1 base from V and 4 bases from J; bases unmatched to any gene: 3. Germline assignment: CDR1 SNHLY and CDR2 FYNNEI. This CDR3 is 14 amino acids long. The CDR3 sequence is CASSEGGTGYEQYF. CDR3 nucleotide sequence: TGTGCCAGCAGTGAAGGGGGGACAGGATACGAGCAGTACTTC.

V gene TRBV2 combines with J gene TRBJ2-5, with 12 bases identical to TRBD2. This CDR3 is 13 amino acids long. CDR1 is SNHLY, CDR2 FYNNEI, per germline. The trim removed 6 bases at V and 4 bases at J, leaving 0 bases unmatched. The CDR3 nucleotides are TGTGCCAGCAGGACTAGCGGGAGAGAGACCCAGTACTTC. Its translation is CASRTSGRETQYF.